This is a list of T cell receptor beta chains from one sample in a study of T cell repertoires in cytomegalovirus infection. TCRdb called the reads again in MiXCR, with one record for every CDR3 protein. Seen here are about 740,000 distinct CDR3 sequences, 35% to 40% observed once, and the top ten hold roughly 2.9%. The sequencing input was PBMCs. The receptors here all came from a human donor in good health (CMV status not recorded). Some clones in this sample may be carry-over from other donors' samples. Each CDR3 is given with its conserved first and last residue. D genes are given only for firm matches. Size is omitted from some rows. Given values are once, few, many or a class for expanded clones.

TGCGCCAGCAAGGAGGGGGATAGGAGGACAAACACTGAAGCTTTCTTT CASKEGDRRTNTEAFF 16 TRBV5-1 . TRBJ1-1 .
TGTGCCAGCAGTTACGGGAAGGTCACCCGCAATCAGCCCCAGCATTTT CASSYGKVTRNQPQHF 16 TRBV6-2/TRBV6-3 . TRBJ1-5 .
TGTGCCAGCAGCTTCGACAGGGTTCGGGCGCAGCCCCAGCATTTT CASSFDRVRAQPQHF 15 TRBV7-2 few TRBJ1-5 TRBD1
TGCAGCGTCGAGGGGGATTTGAACACTGAAGCTTTCTTT CSVEGDLNTEAFF 13 TRBV29-1 . TRBJ1-1 .
TGCGCCAGCAGCCAAGAAGGTTTTCGTGAGCAGTTCTTC CASSQEGFREQFF 13 TRBV4-1 few TRBJ2-1 .
TGTGCCAGCAGCTCGTCGTACCGCCGGGAGAATAATTCACCCCTCCACTTT CASSSSYRRENNSPLHF 17 TRBV7-8 many TRBJ1-6 .
TGTGCCAGCAGTGAATTCATTCAGTACTTC CASSEFIQYF 10 TRBV6-1 few TRBJ2-4 .
TGTGCCAGCAGCGTAGGGGGGGCCAGCTCCTACGAGCAGTACTTC CASSVGGASSYEQYF 15 TRBV9 . TRBJ2-7 .
TGTGCCAGCAGTGAACCTCGGATCCTAAAGAATTCACCCCTCCACTTT CASSEPRILKNSPLHF 16 TRBV6-1 few TRBJ1-6 .
TGCAGTGCCACGTGGGCGGACAGCTCCTACAATGAGCAGTTCTTC CSATWADSSYNEQFF 15 TRBV20-1 few TRBJ2-1 .
TGTGCCAGCACCCCAGGACAAGCTAACACCGGGGGGCTGTTTTTT CASTPGQANTGGLFF 15 TRBV28 . TRBJ2-2 .
TGTGCCAGCAGCTCCGGACAGACATACCCCGGGGAGCTGTTTTTT CASSSGQTYPGELFF 15 TRBV7-6 many TRBJ2-2 .
TGTGCCAGCAGCCAAGACAGGCCCAATCAGCCCCAGCATTTT CASSQDRPNQPQHF 14 TRBV12-3/TRBV12-4 few TRBJ1-5 .
TGTGCCAGCAGTTTATCCCGGGAGCCCCTGGAGACGCAGTATTTT CASSLSREPLETQYF 15 TRBV27 . TRBJ2-3 .
TGTGCCAGCAGCCAAGCCCCGGGACAGGGGTACGAGCAGTACTTC CASSQAPGQGYEQYF 15 TRBV3-1 . TRBJ2-7 TRBD1
TGTGCCAGCAGTGACTCTAGCGGCTCTGGGGCCAACGTCCTGACTTTC CASSDSSGSGANVLTF 16 TRBV6-4 many TRBJ2-6 .